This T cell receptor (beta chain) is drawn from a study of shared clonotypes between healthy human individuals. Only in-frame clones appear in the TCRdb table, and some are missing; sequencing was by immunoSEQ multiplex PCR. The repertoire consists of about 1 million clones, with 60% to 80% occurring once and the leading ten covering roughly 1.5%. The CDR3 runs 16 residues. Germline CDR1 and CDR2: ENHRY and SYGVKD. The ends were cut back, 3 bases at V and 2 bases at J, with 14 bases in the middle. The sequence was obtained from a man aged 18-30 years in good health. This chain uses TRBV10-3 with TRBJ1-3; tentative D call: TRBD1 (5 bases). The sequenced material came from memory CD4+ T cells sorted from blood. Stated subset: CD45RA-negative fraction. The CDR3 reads CAISDGGATTGNTIYF. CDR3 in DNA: TGTGCCATCAGTGATGGAGGGGCTACGACTGGAAACACCATATATTTT.